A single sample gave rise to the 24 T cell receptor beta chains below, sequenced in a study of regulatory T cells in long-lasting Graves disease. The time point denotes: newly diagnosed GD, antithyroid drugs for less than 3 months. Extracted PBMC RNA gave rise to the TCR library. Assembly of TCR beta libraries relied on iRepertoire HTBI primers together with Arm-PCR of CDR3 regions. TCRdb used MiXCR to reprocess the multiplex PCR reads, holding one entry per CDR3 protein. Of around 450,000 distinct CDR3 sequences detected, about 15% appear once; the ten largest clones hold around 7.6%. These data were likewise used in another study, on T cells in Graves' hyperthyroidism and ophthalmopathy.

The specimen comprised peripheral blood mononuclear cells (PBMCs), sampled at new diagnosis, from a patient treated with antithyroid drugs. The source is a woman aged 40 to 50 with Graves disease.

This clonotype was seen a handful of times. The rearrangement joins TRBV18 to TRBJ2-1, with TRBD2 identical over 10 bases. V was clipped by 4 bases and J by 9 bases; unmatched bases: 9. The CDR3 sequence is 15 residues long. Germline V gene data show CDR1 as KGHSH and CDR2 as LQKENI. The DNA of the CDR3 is TGTGCCAGCTCACTCGGACTAGCGGAAGCGGGTGAGCAGTTCTTC. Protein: CASSLGLAEAGEQFF. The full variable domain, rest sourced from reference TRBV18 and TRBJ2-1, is NAGVMQNPRHLVRRRGQEARLRCSPMKGHSHVYWYRQLPEEGLKFMVYLQKENIIDESGMPKERFSAEFPKEGPSILRIQQVVRGDSAAYFCASSLGLAEAGEQFFGPGTRLTVL.

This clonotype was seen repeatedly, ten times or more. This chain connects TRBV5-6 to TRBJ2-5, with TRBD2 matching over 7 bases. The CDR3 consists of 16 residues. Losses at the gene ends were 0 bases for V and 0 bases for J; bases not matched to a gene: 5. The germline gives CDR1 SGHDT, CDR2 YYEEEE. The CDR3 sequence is CASSLEASGNQETQYF. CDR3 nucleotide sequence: TGTGCCAGCAGCTTGGAGGCTAGCGGAAACCAAGAGACCCAGTACTTC.

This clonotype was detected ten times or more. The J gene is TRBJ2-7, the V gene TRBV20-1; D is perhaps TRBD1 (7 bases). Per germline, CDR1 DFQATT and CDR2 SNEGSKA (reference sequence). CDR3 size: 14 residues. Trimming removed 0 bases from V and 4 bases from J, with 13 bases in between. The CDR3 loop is CSARDQGGGYEQYF. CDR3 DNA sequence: TGCAGTGCTAGAGATCAGGGGGGCGGGTACGAGCAGTACTTC.

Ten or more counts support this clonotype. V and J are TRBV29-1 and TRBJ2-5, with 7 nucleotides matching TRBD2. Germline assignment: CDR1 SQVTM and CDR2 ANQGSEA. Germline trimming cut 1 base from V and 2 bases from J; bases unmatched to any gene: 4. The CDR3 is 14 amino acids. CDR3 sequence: CSVEGGGGQETQYF. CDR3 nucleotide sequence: TGCAGCGTTGAAGGGGGCGGGGGTCAAGAGACCCAGTACTTC. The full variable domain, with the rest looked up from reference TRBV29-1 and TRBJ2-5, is SAVISQKPSRDICQRGTSLTIQCQVDSQVTMMFWYRQQPGQSLTLIATANQGSEATYESGFVIDKFPISRPNLTFSTLTVSNMSPEDSSIYLCSVEGGGGQETQYFGPGTRLLVL.

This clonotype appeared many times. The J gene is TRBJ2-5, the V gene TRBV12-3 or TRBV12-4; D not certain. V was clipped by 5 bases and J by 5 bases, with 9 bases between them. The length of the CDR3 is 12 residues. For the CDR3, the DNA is TGTGCCAGCAGTGTAATGGGGGAGACCCAGTACTTC. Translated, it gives CASSVMGETQYF.

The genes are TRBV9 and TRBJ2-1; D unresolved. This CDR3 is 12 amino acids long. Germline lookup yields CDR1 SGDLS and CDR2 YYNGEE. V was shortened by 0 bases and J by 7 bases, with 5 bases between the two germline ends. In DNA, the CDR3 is TGTGCCAGCAGCGTAGGGAGTAATGAGCAGTTCTTC. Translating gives CASSVGSNEQFF.

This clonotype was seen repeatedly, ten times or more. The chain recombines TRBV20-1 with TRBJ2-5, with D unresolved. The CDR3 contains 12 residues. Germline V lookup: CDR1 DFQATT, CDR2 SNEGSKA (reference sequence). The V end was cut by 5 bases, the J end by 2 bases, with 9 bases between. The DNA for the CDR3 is TGCAGTGCTCAGGACCGGCAAGAGACCCAGTACTTC. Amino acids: CSAQDRQETQYF.

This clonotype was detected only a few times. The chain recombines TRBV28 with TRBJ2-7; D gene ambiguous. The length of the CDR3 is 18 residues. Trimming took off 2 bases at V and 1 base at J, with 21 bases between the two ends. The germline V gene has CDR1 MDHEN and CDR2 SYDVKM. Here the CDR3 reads CASSLRSVVYGGSYEQYF. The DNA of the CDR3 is TGTGCCAGCAGTTTAAGGTCGGTAGTGTATGGCGGTTCCTACGAGCAGTACTTC.

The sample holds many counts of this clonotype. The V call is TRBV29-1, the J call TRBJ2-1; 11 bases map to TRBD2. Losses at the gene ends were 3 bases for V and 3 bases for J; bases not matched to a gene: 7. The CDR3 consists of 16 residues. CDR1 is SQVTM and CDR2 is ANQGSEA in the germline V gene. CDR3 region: CSVDLVGLAGYNEQFF. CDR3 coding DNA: TGCAGCGTTGATTTGGTTGGACTAGCGGGCTACAATGAGCAGTTCTTC.

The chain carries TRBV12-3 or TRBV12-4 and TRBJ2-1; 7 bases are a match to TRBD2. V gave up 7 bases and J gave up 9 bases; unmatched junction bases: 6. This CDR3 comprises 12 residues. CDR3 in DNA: TGTGCCAGCACTGGGGGGGGGGGTGAGCAGTTCTTC. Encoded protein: CASTGGGGEQFF.

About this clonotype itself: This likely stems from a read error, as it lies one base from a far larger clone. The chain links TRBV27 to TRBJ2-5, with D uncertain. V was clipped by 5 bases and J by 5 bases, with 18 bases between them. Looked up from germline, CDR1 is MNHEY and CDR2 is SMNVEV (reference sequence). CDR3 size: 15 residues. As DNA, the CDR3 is TGTGCCAGCAGTGATTACGGCCGGATGGGGGAGACCCAGTACTTC. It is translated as CASSDYGRMGETQYF.

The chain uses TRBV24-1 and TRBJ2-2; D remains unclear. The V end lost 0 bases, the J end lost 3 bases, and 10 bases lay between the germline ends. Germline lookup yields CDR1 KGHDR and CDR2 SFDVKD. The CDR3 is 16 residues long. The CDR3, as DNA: TGTGCCACCAGTGATTTGAACAGCTATCACACCGGGGAGCTGTTTTTT. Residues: CATSDLNSYHTGELFF.

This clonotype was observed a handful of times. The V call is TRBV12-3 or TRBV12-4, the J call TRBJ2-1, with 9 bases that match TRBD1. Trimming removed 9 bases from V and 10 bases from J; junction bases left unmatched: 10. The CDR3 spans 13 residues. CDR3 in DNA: TGTGCCAGTATTACCGGGACAGGGTACGAGCAGTTCTTC. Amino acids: CASITGTGYEQFF.

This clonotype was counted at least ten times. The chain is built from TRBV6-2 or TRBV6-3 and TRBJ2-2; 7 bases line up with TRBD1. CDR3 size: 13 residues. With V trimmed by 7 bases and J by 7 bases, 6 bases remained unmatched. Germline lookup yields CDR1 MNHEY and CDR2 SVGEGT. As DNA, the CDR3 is TGTGCCAGCAAGACAGGGTATGGCGGGGAGCTGTTTTTT. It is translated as CASKTGYGGELFF.

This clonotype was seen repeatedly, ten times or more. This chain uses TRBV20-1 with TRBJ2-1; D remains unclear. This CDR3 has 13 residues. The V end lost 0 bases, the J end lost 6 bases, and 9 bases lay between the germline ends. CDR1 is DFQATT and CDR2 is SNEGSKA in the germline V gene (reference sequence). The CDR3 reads CSARDSPINEQFF. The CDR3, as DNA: TGCAGTGCTAGAGACAGCCCCATCAATGAGCAGTTCTTC.

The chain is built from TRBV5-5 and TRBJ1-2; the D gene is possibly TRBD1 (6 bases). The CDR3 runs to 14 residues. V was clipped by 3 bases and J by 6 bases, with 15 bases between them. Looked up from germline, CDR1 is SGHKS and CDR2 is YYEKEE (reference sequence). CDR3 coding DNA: TGTGCCAGCAGCTCGCAGCAGGGGAAAGATGGCTACACCTTC. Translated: CASSSQQGKDGYTF.

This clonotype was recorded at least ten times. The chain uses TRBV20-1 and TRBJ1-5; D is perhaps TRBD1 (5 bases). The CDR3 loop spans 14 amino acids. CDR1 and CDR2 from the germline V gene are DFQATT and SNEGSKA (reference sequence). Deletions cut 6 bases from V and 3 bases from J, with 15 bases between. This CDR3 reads CSASGGGINQPQHF. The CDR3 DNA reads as TGCAGTGCCAGCGGCGGGGGAATCAATCAGCCCCAGCATTTT.

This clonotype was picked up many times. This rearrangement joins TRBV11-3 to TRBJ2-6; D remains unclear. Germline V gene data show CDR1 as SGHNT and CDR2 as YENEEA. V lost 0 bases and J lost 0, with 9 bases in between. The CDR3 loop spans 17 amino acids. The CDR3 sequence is CASSLDLQNSGANVLTF. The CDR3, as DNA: TGTGCCAGCAGCTTAGATTTGCAGAACTCTGGGGCCAACGTCCTGACTTTC.

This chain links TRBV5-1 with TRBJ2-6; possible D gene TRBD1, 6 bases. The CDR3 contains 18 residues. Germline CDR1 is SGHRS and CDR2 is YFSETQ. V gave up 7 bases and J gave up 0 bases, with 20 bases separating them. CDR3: CASLLTGLRGSGANVLTF. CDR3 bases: TGCGCCAGCCTCCTAACAGGACTCAGGGGCTCTGGGGCCAACGTCCTGACTTTC.

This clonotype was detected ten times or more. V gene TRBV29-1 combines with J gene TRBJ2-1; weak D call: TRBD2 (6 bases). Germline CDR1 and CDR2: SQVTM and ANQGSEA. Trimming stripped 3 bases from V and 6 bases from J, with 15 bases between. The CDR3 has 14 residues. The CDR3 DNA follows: TGCAGCGTTGATCCCGGGAGTCTGGGCAATGAGCAGTTCTTC. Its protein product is CSVDPGSLGNEQFF.

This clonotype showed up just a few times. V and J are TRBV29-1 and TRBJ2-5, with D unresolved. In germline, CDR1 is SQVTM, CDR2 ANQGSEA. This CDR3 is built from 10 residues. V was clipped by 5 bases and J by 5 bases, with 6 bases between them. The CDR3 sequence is CSVRWETQYF. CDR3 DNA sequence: TGCAGCGTTCGTTGGGAGACCCAGTACTTC.

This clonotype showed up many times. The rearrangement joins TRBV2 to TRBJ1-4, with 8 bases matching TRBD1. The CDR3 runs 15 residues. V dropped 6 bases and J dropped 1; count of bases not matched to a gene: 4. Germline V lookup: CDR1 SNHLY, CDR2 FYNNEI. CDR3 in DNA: TGTGCCAGCAGCTTCGACAGGGGAACTAATGAAAAACTGTTTTTT. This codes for CASSFDRGTNEKLFF.

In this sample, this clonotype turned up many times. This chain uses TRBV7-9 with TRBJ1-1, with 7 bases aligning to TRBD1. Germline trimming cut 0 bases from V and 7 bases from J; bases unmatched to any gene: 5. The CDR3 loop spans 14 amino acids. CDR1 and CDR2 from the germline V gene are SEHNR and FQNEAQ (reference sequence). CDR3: CASSLAPTGFEAFF. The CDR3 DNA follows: TGTGCCAGCAGCTTAGCTCCGACAGGGTTTGAAGCTTTCTTT.

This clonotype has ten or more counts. The CDR3: CASSLDGTEAFF. CDR3 nucleotide sequence: TGTGCCAGCAGTTTAGACGGGACTGAAGCTTTCTTT. The chain couples TRBV12-3 or TRBV12-4 to TRBJ1-1; D call uncertain. The CDR3 extends over 12 amino acids. Trimming removed 1 base at V and 5 bases at J, with 5 bases between.